This TCR beta chain was profiled in a study of T cell repertoires in cytomegalovirus infection. Study-wide findings and caveats: There were HLA-C-restricted CMV-specific TCR beta clonotypes dominating the ex vivo response.

In germline, CDR1 is SGHRS, CDR2 YFSETQ. The CDR3 totals 17 residues. The trim removed 4 bases at V and 4 bases at J, leaving 9 bases unmatched. Using its own MiXCR run on the reads, TCRdb lists one record per CDR3 protein. The sample lists approximately 70,000 distinct CDR3 sequences; 20% to 25% were seen once. On this clonotype: The target antigen is unknown.

This sequence joins TRBV5-1 and TRBJ2-3; 13 nucleotides align to TRBD2. Sequenced input: PBMCs, sequenced either directly or after in vitro stimulation (not recorded which). The receptor was derived from a human donor in good health (CMV status not recorded). Some clones in this sample may be carry-over from other donors' samples. The CDR3 DNA reads TGCGCCAGCAGCAACCAACTAGCGGGAGGGGGTCCAGATACGCAGTATTTT. It specifies CASSNQLAGGGPDTQYF.